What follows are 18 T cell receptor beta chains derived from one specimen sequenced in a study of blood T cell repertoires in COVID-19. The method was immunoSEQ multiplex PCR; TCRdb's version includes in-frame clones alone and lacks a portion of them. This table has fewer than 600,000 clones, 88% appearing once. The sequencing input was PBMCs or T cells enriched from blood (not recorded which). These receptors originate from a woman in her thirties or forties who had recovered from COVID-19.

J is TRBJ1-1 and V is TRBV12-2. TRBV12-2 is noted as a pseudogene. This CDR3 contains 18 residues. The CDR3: CASRLADLGGVRNTEAFF. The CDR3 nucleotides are TGTGCAAGTCGCTTAGCGGACCTCGGGGGGGTGAGGAACACTGAAGCTTTCTTT.

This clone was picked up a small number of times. CDR3 coding DNA: TGTGCCAGCAGCTTGGGTGTGCGGACAAACTCCTACGAGCAGTACTTC. It specifies CASSLGVRTNSYEQYF. The chain joins TRBV5-4 to TRBJ2-7, with TRBD1 as a possible D gene (5 bases). CDR1 is SGHNT and CDR2 is YYREEE in the germline V gene (reference sequence). Trimming pared 0 bases from V and 0 bases from J, leaving 13 bases between. This CDR3 is built from 16 residues.

CDR3 sequence reads: CSVGGLAGANEQFF. The CDR3 nucleotides are TGCAGCGTTGGGGGACTAGCGGGAGCAAATGAGCAGTTCTTC. V and J are TRBV29-1 and TRBJ2-1; 14 nucleotides match TRBD2. There are 14 residues in the CDR3. Per the germline V gene, CDR1 is SQVTM and CDR2 is ANQGSEA. The ends lost 4 bases at V and 7 bases at J; junction bases unmatched: 3.

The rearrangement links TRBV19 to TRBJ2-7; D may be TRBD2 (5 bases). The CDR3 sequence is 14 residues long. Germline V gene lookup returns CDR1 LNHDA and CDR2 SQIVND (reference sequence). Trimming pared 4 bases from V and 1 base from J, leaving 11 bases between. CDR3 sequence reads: CASSKVGDSYEQYF. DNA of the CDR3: TGTGCCAGTAGTAAGGTCGGGGATTCCTACGAGCAGTACTTC.

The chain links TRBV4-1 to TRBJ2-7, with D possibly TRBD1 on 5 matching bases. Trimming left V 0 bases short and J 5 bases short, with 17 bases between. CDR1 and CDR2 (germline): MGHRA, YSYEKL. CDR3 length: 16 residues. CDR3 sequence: CASSQEKETEDHEQYF. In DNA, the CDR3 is TGCGCCAGCAGCCAAGAAAAGGAGACAGAGGACCACGAGCAGTACTTC.

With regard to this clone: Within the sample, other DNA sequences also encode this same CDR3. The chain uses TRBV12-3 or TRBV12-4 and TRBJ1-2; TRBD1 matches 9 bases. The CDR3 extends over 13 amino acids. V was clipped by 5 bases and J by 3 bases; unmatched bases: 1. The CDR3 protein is CASSRTGDYGYTF. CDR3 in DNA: TGTGCCAGCAGTAGGACAGGGGACTATGGCTACACCTTC.

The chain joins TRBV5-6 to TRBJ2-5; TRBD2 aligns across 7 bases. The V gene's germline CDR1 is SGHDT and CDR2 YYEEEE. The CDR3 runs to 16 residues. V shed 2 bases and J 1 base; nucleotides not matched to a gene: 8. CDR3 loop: CASSLFSGIIQETQYF. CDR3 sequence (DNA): TGTGCCAGCAGCTTATTCAGCGGGATCATCCAAGAGACCCAGTACTTC.

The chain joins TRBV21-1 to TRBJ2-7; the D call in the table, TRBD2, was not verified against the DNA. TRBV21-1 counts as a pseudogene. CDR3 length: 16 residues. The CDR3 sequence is CASSKKGLPPLYEQYF. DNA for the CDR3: TGTGCCAGCAGCAAAAAGGGACTCCCCCCCCTCTACGAGCAGTACTTC.

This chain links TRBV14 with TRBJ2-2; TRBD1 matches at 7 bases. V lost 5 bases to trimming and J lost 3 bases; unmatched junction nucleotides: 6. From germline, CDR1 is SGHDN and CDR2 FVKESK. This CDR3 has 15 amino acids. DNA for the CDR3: TGTGCCAGCAGCATACAGGGGACGGACACCGGGGAGCTGTTTTTT. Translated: CASSIQGTDTGELFF.

The CDR3 spells CASSVGGPGRRNEKLFF. For the CDR3, the DNA is TGTGCCAGCAGCGTAGGAGGGCCGGGCAGGCGAAATGAAAAACTGTTTTTT. V is TRBV9 and J is TRBJ1-4; D not resolved. Germline V CDR1 and CDR2: SGDLS, YYNGEE. V gave up 0 bases and J gave up 5 bases, with 17 bases separating them. The CDR3 is 17 residues long.

Here the CDR3 DNA reads TGCGGTACACCCCCCTACGAGCAGTACTTC. Amino acids: CGTPPYEQYF. This rearrangement joins TRBV20-1 to TRBJ2-7; no firm D call. The V gene's germline CDR1 is DFQATT and CDR2 SNEGSKA (reference sequence). The CDR3 sequence is 10 residues long.

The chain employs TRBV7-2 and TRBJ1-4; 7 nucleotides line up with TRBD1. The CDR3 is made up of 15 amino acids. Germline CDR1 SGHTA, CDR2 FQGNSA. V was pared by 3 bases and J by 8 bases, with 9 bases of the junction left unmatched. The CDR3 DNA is TGTGCCAGCAGCTTGGGACAGCGGGTATCCGAAAAACTGTTTTTT. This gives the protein CASSLGQRVSEKLFF.

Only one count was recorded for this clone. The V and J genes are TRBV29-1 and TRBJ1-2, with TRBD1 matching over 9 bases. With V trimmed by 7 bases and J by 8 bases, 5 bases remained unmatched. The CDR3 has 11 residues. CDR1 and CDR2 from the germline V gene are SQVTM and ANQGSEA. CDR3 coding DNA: TGCAGCGCCCCTACAGGGGGCGGCTACACCTTC. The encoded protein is CSAPTGGGYTF. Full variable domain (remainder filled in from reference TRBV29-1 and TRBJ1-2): SAVISQKPSRDICQRGTSLTIQCQVDSQVTMMFWYRQQPGQSLTLIATANQGSEATYESGFVIDKFPISRPNLTFSTLTVSNMSPEDSSIYLCSAPTGGGYTFGSGTRLTVV.

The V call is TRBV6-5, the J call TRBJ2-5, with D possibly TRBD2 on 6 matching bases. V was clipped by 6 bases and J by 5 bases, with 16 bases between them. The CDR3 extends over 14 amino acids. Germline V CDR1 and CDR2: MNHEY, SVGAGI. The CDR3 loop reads CASRRGIGAETQYF. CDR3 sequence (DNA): TGTGCCAGCAGGCGCGGGATAGGGGCGGAGACCCAGTACTTC.

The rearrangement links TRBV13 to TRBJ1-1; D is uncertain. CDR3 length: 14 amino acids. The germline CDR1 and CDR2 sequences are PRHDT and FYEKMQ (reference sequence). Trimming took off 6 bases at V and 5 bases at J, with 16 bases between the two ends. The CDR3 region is CASSHAGRGTEAFF. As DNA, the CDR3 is TGTGCCAGCAGTCACGCCGGGCGAGGGACTGAAGCTTTCTTT.

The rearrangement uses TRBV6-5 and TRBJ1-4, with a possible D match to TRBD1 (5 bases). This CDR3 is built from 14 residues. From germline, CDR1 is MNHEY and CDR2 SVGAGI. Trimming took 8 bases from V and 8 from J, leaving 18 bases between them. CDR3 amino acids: CASGGEGGEEKLFF. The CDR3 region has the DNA TGTGCCAGCGGGGGTGAGGGCGGGGAAGAAAAACTGTTTTTT.

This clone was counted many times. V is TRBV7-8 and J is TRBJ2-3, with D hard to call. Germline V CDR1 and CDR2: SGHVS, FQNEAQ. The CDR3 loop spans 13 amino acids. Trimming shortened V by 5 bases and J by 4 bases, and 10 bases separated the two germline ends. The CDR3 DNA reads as TGTGCCAGCAGCCTGACTGCAGCAGATACGCAGTATTTT. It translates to CASSLTAADTQYF. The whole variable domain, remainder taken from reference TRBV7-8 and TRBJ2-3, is GAGVSQSPRYKVAKRGQDVALRCDPISGHVSLFWYQQALGQGPEFLTYFQNEAQLDKSGLPSDRFFAERPEGSVSTLKIQRTQQEDSAVYLCASSLTAADTQYFGPGTRLTVL.

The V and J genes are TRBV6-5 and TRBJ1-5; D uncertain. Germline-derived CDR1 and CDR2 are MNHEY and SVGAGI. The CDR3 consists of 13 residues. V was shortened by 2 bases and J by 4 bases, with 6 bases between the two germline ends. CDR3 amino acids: CASSYSLNQPQHF. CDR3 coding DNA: TGTGCCAGCAGTTACAGCTTAAATCAGCCCCAGCATTTT.